The clone carrying this T cell receptor (beta chain) was counted a few times. This record belongs to a study of blood T cell repertoires in COVID-19. Whole-study context: The United States, Italy and Spain were the sources of the acute and convalescent COVID-19 samples. In each case, the material was cDNA or gDNA derived from T cells, B-cell-depleted T cells, or PBMCs.

The authors' processing: Quantification of nucleated cells was approximated via reference gene primer amplification. Repertoires were generated with immunoSEQ multiplex PCR, while TCRdb's copy carries only in-frame clones and drops some. V, J and clone size reflect that table, while D and trimming were determined from the DNA. The data show about 65,000 clones, around 79% seen once. Trimming pared 3 bases from V and 3 bases from J, leaving 18 bases between. The CDR3 runs 16 residues. Germline assignment: CDR1 SNHLY and CDR2 FYNNEI. This sequence was found in a human donor in a cohort sampled during active COVID-19. This chain connects TRBV2 to TRBJ2-7, with a possible D match to TRBD1 (6 bases). Sequenced: peripheral blood. CDR3: CASSEASTGLGYEQYF. The CDR3 DNA follows: TGTGCCAGCAGTGAGGCGTCCACAGGGTTAGGCTACGAGCAGTACTTC.